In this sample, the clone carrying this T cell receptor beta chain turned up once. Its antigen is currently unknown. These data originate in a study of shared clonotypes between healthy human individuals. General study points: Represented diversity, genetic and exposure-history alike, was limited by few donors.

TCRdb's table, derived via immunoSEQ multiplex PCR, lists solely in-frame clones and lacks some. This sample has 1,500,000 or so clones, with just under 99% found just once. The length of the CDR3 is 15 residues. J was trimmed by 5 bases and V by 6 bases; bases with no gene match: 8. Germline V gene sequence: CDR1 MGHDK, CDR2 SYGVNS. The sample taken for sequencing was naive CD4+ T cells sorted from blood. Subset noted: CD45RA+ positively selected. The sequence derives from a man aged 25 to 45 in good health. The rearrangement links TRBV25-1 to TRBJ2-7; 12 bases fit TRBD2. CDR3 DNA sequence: TGTGCCAGCAGCTACCCGGGACTAGCGGGTAACGAGCAGTACTTC. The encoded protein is CASSYPGLAGNEQYF.